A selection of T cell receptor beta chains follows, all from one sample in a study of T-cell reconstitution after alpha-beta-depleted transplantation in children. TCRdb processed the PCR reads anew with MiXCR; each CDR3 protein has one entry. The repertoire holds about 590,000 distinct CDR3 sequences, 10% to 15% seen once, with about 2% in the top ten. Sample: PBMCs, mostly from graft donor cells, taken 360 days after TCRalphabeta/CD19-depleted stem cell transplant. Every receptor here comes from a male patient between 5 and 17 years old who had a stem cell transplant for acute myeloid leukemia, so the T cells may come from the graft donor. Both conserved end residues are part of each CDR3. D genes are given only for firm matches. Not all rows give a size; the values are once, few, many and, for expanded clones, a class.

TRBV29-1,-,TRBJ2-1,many,CSGVKGEQFF,TGCAGCGGGGTCAAAGGAGAGCAGTTCTTC
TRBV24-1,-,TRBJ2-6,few,CATSEPLGSGANVLTF,TGTGCCACCAGTGAGCCCCTAGGCTCTGGGGCCAACGTCCTGACTTTC
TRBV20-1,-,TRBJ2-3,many,CSARRDHTQYF,TGCAGTGCTAGGCGGGACCATACGCAGTATTTT
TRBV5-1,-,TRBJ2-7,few,CASRGGSAEQYF,TGCGCCAGCAGAGGAGGATCGGCCGAGCAGTACTTC
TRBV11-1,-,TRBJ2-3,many,CASSSLGEGGEKRDTQYF,TGTGCCAGCAGCTCTCTCGGTGAGGGGGGCGAGAAGAGGGATACGCAGTATTTT
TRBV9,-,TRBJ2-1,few,CASSVGVRDYNEQFF,TGTGCCAGCAGCGTAGGTGTGCGGGACTACAATGAGCAGTTCTTC
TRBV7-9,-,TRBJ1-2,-,CASRFAPGYGYTF,TGTGCCAGCAGATTCGCTCCAGGTTATGGCTACACCTTC
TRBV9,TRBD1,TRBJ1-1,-,CASSDRGAGGPNTEAFF,TGTGCCAGCAGCGACCGGGGGGCAGGGGGCCCGAACACTGAAGCTTTCTTT
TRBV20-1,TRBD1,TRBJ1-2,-,CSAMKTGDKGYTF,TGCAGTGCTATGAAGACAGGGGACAAGGGCTACACCTTC
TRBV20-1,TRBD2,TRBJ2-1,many,CSAPRLAGVYNEQFF,TGCAGTGCTCCGCGACTAGCGGGAGTCTACAATGAGCAGTTCTTC
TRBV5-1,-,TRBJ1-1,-,CASSGRAVNMNTEAFF,TGCGCCAGCAGCGGCAGGGCTGTAAATATGAACACTGAAGCTTTCTTT
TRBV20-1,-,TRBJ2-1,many,CSARVAISNEQFF,TGCAGTGCTAGAGTGGCTATAAGCAATGAGCAGTTCTTC
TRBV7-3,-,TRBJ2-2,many,CASSSTSPGELFF,TGTGCCAGCAGTTCCACTAGCCCCGGGGAGCTGTTTTTT
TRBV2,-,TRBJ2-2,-,CASSEAGGADTGELFF,TGTGCCAGCAGTGAAGCAGGGGGAGCCGACACCGGGGAGCTGTTTTTT
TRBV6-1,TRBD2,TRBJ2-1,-,CASSSPASGRIYEQFF,TGTGCCAGCAGCTCCCCTGCTAGCGGGAGGATCTATGAGCAGTTCTTC
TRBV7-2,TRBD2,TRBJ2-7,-,CASSLPSRGGRSYEQYF,TGTGCCAGCAGCTTACCCTCTCGCGGGGGGCGATCCTACGAGCAGTACTTC
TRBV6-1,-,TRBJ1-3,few,CASSLGTQSSGNTIYF,TGTGCCAGCAGTCTAGGGACTCAGAGCTCTGGAAACACCATATATTTT
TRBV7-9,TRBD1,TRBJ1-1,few,CASIIDIGAGGRGKAFF,TGTGCCAGCATCATTGACATCGGGGCAGGGGGTAGGGGGAAAGCTTTCTTT
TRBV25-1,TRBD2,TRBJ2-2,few,CATRGQWTSGNTGELFF,TGTGCCACCAGGGGTCAGTGGACTAGCGGGAACACCGGGGAGCTGTTTTTT
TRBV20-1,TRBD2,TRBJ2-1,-,CSAIGGGPSEQFF,TGCAGTGCTATTGGGGGGGGACCGAGTGAGCAGTTCTTC
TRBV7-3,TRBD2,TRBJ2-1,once,CASNAGGPYNEQFF,TGTGCCAGCAACGCGGGAGGGCCCTACAATGAGCAGTTCTTC
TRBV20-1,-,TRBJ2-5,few,CSAPPRVETQYF,TGCAGTGCTCCCCCTAGGGTAGAGACCCAGTACTTC
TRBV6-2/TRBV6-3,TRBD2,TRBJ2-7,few,CASRPTGLANEQYF,TGTGCCAGCAGACCCACCGGACTAGCAAACGAGCAGTACTTC
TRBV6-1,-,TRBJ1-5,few,CASTGVPSNQPQHF,TGTGCCAGCACAGGGGTCCCGAGCAATCAGCCCCAGCATTTT